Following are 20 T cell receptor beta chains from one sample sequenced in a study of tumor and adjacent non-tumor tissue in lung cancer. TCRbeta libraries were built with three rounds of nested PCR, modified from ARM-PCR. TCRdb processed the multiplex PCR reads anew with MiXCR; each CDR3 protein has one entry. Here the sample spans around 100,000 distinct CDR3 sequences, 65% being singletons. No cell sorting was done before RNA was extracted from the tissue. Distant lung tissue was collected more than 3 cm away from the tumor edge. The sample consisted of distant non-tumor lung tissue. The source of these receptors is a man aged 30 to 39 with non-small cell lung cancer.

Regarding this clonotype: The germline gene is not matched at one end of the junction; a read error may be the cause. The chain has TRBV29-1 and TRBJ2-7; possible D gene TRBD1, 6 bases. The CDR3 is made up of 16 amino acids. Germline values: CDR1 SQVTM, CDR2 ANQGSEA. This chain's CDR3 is CSVGALRGLRSYEQYF. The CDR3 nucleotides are TGCAGCGTTGGTGCCCTCAGGGGCCTTCGGTCCTACGAACAGTACTTC.

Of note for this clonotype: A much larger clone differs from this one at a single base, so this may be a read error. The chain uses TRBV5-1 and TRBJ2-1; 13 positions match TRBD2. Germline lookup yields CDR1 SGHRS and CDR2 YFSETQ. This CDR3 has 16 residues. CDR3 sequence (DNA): TGCGCCAGCAGCTTGACTAGCGGGAGGGCCCTCAATGAGCTGTTCTTC. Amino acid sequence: CASSLTSGRALNELFF.

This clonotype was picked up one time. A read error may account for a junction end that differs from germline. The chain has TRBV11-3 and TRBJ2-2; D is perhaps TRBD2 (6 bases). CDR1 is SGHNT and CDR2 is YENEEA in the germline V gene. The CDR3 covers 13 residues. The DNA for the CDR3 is TGTGCCAGCACCTTACAGGAGGGCGGGGCGCTGTTTTTT. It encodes CASTLQEGGALFF.

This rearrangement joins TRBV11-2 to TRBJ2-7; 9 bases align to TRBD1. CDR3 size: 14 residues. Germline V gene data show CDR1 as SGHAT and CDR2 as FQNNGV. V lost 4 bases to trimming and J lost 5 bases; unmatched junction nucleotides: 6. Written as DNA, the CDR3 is TGTGCCAGCAGCTCCCGGGACAGGGTCAACGAGCAGTACTTC. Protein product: CASSSRDRVNEQYF. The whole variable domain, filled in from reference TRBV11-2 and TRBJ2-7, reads EAGVAQSPRYKIIEKRQSVAFWCNPISGHATLYWYQQILGQGPKLLIQFQNNGVVDDSQLPKDRFSAERLKGVDSTLKIQPAKLEDSAVYLCASSSRDRVNEQYFGPGTRLTVT.

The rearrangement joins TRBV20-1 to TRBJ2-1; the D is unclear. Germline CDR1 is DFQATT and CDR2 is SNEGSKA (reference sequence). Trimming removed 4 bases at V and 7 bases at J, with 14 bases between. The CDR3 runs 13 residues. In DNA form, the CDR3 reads TGCAGTGCTACGGATGGTCTTTCAAATGAGCAGTTCTTC. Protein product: CSATDGLSNEQFF.

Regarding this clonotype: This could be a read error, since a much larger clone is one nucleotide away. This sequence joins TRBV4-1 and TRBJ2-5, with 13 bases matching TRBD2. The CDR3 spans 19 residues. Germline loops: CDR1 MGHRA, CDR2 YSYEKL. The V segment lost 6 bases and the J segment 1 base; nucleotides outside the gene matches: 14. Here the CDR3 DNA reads TGCGCCAGCAGTCCAAGCGGACTAGCGGGAGAGCCGCCCCAAGAGACCCAGTACTTC. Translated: CASSPSGLAGEPPQETQYF.

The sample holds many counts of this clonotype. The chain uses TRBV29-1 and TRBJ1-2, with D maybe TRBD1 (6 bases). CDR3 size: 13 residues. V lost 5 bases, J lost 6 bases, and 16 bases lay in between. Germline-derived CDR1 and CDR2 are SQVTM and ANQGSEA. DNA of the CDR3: TGCAGCGTTCGCGGACAGACTTTGGATGGCTACACCTTC. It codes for CSVRGQTLDGYTF.

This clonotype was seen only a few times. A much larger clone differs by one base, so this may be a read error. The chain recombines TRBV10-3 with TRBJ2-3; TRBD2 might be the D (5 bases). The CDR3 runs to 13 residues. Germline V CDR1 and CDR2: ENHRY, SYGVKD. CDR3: CAVSETNPNTQYF. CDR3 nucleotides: TGTGCCGTCAGTGAGACTAATCCAAATACGCAGTATTTT.

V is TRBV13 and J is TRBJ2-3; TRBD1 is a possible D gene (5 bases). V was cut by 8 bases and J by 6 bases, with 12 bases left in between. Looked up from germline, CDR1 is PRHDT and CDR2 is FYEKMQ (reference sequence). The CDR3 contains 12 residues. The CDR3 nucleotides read TGTGCCAGCGTCTCCCACAGGGATACGCAGTATTTT. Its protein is CASVSHRDTQYF.

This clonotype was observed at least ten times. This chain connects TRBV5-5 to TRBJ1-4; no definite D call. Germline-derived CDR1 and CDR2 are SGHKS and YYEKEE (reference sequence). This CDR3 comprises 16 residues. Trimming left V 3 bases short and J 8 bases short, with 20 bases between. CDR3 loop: CASSSHRGGLDEKLFF. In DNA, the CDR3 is TGTGCCAGCAGCTCCCATCGCGGCGGCTTGGACGAAAAACTGTTTTTT.

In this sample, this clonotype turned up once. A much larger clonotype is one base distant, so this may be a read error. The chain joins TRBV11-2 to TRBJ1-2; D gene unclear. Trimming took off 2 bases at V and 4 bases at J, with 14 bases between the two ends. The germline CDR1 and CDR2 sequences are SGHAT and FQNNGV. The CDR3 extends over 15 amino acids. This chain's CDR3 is CASSLFKGLSYGYTF. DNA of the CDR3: TGTGCCAGCAGCTTATTCAAGGGCTTGAGCTATGGCTACACCTTC.

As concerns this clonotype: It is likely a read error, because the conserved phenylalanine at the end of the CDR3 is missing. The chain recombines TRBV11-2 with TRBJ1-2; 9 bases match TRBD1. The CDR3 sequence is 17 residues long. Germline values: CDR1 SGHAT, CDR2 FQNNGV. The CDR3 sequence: CDSSLGRRTGEGYGYTS. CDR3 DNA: TGTGACAGCAGCTTAGGTCGGCGGACAGGGGAAGGCTATGGCTACACCTCC.

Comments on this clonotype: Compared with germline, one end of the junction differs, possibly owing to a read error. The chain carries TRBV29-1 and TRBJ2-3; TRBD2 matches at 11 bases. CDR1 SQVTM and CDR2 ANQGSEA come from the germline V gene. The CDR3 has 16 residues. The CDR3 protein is CSVEDPASGGRDTHYF. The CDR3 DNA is TGCAGCGTTGAAGATCCAGCTAGCGGGGGGCGAGATACGCACTATTTT.

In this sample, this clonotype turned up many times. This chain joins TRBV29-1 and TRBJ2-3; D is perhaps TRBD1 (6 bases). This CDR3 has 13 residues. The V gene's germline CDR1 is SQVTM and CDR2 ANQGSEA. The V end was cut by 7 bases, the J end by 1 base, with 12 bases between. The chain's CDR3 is CSDLRQGTDTQYF. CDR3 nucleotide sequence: TGCAGCGACCTCCGACAGGGCACAGATACGCAGTATTTT.

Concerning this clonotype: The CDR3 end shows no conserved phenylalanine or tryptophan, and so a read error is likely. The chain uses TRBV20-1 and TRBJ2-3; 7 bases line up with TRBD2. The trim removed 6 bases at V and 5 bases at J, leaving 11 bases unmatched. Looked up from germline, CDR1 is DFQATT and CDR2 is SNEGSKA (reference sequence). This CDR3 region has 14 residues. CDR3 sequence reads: CSAVSGLVLDTQYC. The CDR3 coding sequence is TGCAGTGCGGTGAGCGGACTAGTTCTAGATACGCAGTATTGT.

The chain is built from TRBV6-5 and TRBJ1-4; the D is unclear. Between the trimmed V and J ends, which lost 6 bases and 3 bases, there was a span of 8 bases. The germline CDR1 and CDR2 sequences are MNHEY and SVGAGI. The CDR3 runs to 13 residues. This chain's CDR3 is CASRFSSNEKLFF. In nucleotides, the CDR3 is TGTGCCAGCAGATTCTCGTCTAATGAAAAACTGTTTTTT.

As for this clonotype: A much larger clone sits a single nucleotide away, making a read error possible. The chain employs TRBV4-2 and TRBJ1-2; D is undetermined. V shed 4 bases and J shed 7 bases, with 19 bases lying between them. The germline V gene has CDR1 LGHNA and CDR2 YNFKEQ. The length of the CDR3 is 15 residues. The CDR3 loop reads CASSLLAEGEGGYTF. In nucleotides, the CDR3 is TGTGCCAGCAGCCTCCTGGCAGAGGGCGAGGGTGGCTACACCTTC.

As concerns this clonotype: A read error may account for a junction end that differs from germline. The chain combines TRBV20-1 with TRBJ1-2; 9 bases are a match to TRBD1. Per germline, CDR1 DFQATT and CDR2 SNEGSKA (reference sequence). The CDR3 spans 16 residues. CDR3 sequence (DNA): TGCAGTGCCAGAGATTCCAGGACAGGGGTCAACTATGACTACACCTTC. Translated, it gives CSARDSRTGVNYDYTF.

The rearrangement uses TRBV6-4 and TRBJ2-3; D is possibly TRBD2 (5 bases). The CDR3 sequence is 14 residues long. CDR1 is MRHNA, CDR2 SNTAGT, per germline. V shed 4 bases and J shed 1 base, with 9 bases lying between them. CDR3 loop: CASSVARGTDTQYF. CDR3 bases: TGTGCCAGCAGTGTAGCGAGGGGCACAGATACGCAGTATTTT.

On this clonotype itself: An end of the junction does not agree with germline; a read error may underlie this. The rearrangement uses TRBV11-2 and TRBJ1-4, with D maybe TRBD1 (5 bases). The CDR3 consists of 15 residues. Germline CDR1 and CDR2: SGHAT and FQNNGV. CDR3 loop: CASSGLGRHNEKPFF. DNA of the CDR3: TGTGCCAGTAGCGGATTGGGACGGCATAATGAAAAACCGTTTTTT.